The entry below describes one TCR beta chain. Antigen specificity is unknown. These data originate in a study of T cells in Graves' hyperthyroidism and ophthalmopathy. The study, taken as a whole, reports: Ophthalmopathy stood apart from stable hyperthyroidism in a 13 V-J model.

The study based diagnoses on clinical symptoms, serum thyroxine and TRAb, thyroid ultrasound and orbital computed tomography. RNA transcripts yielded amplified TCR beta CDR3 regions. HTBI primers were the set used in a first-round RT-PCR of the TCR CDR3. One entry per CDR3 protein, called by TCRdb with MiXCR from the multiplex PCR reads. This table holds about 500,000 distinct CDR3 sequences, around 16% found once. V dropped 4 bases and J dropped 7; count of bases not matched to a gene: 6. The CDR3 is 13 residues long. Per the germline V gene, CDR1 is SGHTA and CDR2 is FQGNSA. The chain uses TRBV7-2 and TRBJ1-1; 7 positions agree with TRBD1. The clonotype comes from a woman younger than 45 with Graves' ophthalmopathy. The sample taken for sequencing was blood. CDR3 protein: CASSYRDRNEAFF. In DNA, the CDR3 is TGTGCCAGCAGCTACCGGGACAGAAATGAAGCTTTCTTT.